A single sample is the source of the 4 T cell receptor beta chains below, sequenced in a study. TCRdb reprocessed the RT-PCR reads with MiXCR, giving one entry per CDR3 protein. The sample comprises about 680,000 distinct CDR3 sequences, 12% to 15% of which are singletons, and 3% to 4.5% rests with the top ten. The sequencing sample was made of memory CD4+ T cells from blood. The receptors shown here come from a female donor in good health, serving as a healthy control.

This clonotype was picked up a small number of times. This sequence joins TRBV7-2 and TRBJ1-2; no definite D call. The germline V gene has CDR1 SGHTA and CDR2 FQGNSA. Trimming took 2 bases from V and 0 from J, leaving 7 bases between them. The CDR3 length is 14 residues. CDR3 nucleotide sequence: TGTGCCAGCAGCTTATGGGGTACTAACTATGGCTACACCTTC. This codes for CASSLWGTNYGYTF. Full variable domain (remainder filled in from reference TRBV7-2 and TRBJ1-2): GAGVSQSPSNKVTEKGKDVELRCDPISGHTALYWYRQSLGQGLEFLIYFQGNSAPDKSGLPSDRFSAERTGGSVSTLTIQRTQQEDSAVYLCASSLWGTNYGYTFGSGTRLTVV.

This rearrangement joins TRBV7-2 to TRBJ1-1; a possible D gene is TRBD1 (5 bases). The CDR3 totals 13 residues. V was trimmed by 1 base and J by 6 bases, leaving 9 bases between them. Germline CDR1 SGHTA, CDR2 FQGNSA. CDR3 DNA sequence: TGTGCCAGCAGCTTAGTGGAAGGGGCTGAAGCTTTCTTT. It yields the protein CASSLVEGAEAFF.

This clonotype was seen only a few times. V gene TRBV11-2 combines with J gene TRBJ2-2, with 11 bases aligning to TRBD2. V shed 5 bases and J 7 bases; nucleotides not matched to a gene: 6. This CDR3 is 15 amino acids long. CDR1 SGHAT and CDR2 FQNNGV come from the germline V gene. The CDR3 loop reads CASSPTSGMGGELFF. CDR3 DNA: TGTGCCAGCAGCCCGACTAGCGGGATGGGCGGGGAGCTGTTTTTT.

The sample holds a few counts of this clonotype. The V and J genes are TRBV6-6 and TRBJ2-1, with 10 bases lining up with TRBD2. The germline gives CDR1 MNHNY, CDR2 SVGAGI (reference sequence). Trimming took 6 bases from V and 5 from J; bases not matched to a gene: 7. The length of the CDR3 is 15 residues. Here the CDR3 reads CASSRLAGSHNEQFF. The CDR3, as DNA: TGTGCCAGCAGCAGACTAGCGGGTTCCCACAATGAGCAGTTCTTC.